The T cell receptor beta chain described here comes from a study of identical twins. TCRdb re-derived calls from the 5' RACE reads in MiXCR, one entry per CDR3 protein. The repertoire holds hundreds of thousands of distinct CDR3 sequences, roughly 6.2% seen once, with 1.5% to 2% in the top ten. This clonotype has a handful of counts. This receptor was taken from a man aged 18 to 30 in good health. Sequenced input: naive T cells sorted from blood.

CDR3 sequence: CASSDRENNEQFF. The CDR3 DNA is TGTGCCAGCAGTGACAGGGAAAACAATGAGCAGTTCTTC. The chain employs TRBV6-4 and TRBJ2-1; D gene ambiguous. This CDR3 has 13 residues. V gave up 2 bases and J gave up 5 bases, with 7 bases separating them. Germline loops: CDR1 MRHNA, CDR2 SNTAGT.